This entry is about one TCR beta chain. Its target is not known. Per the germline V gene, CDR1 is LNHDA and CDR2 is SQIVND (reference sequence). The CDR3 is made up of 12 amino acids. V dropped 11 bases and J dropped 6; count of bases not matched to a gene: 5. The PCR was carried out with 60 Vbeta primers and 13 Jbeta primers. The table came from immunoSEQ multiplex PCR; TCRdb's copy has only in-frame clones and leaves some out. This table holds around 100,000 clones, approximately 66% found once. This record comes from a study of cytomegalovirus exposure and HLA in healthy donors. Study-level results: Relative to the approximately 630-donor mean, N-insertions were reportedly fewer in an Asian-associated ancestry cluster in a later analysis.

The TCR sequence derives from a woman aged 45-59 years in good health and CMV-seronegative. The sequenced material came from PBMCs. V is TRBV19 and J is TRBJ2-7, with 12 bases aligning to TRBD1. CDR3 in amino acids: CASGTGGVEQYF. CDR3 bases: TGTGCCTCCGGGACAGGGGGCGTCGAGCAGTACTTC.